The T cell receptor beta chain described here comes from a study of T-cell reconstitution after alpha-beta-depleted transplantation in children (dated by TCRdb to the mid-2010s). A note on the overall study: Using TCR repertoire profiling, the study quantitatively followed how T-cell immune reconstitution unfolded in children after TCRalphabeta/CD19-depleted allogeneic hematopoietic cell transplantation.

Summary of the overall study and its limitations: Apparently early alphabetaT-cell count recovery about two months after transplant reportedly relied on only several hundred rapidly expanded clones derived from non-depleted graft cells. The frequencies of hyperexpanded clones fell over the following months, and after one year, T-cell counts and TCRbeta diversity were mostly attributed to newly produced T cells. In some patients, the high TCRbeta diversity seen at day 60 was put down to recipient T cells and intrathymic progenitors that had survived conditioning.

To note about this clonotype: Its antigen is still unknown. Base qualities are not recorded, but no much larger clone differs from it by a single base.

Deletion took 2 bases off V and 4 bases off J, with a span of 11 bases between the germline ends. The germline V gene encodes CDR1 MNHEY and CDR2 SVGAGI. From its cysteine to its phenylalanine, the CDR3 spans 15 amino acids. Only CDR3 DNA remains: 45 bases, in frame from the first base. The meaning of the sample's treatment or condition label: allogeneic hematopoietic cell transplantation with graft depleted of TCRalphabeta T cells and CD19 B cells. The children who served as transplant recipients had been given grafts of TCRalphabeta/CD19-depleted allogeneic hematopoietic cells. Receptors were amplified or captured by PCR. TCRdb names Illumina HiSeq 2500 as the instrument used. TCR library preparation used molecular barcoding, with unique molecular identifiers applied to normalize quantification of the TCRbeta repertoire. TCRdb ran its own pipeline on the public reads, namely fastp trimming at Q25 and MiXCR clone calling, and kept in-frame beta chains. All rows with the same CDR3 protein become a single entry with the most common DNA and genes. In this sample the table shows about 420,000 distinct CDR3 sequences, 16% of which occur a single time. The ten largest clonotypes hold just under 30% of the sample.

This specimen was PBMCs, mostly from graft donor cells, taken 360 days after TCRalphabeta/CD19-depleted stem cell transplant. The chain uses TRBV6-5 and TRBJ1-4; there is no confident call for the D gene. This TCR was recovered from a boy in the first two years of life who had a stem cell transplant for Wiskott-Aldrich syndrome, so the T cells may come from the graft donor. The DNA is as follows: TGTGCCAGCAGTTACGAGGCGGGGAGTAATGAAAAACTGTTTTTT. This encodes CASSYEAGSNEKLFF.